The present entry profiles one T cell receptor (beta chain) with its context. In germline, CDR1 is SNHLY, CDR2 FYNNEI. V shed 4 bases and J shed 3 bases, with 10 bases lying between them. There are 13 residues in the CDR3. The sample belongs to a study of blood T cell repertoires in COVID-19. Study context: From the United States, Italy and Spain came samples of acute and convalescent COVID-19. T cells, B-cell-depleted T cells, or PBMCs supplied cDNA or gDNA.

Generated by immunoSEQ multiplex PCR, the TCRdb table keeps only in-frame clones and is missing some. The data hold fewer than 650,000 clones, with roughly nine tenths observed a single time. It was during active infection that Seattle patients were enrolled and then longitudinally followed. The receptor was isolated from a woman between 50 and 59 years old with COVID-19, enrolled during active disease. The sample comprised peripheral blood. V gene TRBV2 combines with J gene TRBJ2-7, with D unclear. CDR3 sequence reads: CASSAGFSYEQYF. CDR3 coding DNA: TGTGCCAGCAGTGCCGGGTTTAGCTACGAGCAGTACTTC.